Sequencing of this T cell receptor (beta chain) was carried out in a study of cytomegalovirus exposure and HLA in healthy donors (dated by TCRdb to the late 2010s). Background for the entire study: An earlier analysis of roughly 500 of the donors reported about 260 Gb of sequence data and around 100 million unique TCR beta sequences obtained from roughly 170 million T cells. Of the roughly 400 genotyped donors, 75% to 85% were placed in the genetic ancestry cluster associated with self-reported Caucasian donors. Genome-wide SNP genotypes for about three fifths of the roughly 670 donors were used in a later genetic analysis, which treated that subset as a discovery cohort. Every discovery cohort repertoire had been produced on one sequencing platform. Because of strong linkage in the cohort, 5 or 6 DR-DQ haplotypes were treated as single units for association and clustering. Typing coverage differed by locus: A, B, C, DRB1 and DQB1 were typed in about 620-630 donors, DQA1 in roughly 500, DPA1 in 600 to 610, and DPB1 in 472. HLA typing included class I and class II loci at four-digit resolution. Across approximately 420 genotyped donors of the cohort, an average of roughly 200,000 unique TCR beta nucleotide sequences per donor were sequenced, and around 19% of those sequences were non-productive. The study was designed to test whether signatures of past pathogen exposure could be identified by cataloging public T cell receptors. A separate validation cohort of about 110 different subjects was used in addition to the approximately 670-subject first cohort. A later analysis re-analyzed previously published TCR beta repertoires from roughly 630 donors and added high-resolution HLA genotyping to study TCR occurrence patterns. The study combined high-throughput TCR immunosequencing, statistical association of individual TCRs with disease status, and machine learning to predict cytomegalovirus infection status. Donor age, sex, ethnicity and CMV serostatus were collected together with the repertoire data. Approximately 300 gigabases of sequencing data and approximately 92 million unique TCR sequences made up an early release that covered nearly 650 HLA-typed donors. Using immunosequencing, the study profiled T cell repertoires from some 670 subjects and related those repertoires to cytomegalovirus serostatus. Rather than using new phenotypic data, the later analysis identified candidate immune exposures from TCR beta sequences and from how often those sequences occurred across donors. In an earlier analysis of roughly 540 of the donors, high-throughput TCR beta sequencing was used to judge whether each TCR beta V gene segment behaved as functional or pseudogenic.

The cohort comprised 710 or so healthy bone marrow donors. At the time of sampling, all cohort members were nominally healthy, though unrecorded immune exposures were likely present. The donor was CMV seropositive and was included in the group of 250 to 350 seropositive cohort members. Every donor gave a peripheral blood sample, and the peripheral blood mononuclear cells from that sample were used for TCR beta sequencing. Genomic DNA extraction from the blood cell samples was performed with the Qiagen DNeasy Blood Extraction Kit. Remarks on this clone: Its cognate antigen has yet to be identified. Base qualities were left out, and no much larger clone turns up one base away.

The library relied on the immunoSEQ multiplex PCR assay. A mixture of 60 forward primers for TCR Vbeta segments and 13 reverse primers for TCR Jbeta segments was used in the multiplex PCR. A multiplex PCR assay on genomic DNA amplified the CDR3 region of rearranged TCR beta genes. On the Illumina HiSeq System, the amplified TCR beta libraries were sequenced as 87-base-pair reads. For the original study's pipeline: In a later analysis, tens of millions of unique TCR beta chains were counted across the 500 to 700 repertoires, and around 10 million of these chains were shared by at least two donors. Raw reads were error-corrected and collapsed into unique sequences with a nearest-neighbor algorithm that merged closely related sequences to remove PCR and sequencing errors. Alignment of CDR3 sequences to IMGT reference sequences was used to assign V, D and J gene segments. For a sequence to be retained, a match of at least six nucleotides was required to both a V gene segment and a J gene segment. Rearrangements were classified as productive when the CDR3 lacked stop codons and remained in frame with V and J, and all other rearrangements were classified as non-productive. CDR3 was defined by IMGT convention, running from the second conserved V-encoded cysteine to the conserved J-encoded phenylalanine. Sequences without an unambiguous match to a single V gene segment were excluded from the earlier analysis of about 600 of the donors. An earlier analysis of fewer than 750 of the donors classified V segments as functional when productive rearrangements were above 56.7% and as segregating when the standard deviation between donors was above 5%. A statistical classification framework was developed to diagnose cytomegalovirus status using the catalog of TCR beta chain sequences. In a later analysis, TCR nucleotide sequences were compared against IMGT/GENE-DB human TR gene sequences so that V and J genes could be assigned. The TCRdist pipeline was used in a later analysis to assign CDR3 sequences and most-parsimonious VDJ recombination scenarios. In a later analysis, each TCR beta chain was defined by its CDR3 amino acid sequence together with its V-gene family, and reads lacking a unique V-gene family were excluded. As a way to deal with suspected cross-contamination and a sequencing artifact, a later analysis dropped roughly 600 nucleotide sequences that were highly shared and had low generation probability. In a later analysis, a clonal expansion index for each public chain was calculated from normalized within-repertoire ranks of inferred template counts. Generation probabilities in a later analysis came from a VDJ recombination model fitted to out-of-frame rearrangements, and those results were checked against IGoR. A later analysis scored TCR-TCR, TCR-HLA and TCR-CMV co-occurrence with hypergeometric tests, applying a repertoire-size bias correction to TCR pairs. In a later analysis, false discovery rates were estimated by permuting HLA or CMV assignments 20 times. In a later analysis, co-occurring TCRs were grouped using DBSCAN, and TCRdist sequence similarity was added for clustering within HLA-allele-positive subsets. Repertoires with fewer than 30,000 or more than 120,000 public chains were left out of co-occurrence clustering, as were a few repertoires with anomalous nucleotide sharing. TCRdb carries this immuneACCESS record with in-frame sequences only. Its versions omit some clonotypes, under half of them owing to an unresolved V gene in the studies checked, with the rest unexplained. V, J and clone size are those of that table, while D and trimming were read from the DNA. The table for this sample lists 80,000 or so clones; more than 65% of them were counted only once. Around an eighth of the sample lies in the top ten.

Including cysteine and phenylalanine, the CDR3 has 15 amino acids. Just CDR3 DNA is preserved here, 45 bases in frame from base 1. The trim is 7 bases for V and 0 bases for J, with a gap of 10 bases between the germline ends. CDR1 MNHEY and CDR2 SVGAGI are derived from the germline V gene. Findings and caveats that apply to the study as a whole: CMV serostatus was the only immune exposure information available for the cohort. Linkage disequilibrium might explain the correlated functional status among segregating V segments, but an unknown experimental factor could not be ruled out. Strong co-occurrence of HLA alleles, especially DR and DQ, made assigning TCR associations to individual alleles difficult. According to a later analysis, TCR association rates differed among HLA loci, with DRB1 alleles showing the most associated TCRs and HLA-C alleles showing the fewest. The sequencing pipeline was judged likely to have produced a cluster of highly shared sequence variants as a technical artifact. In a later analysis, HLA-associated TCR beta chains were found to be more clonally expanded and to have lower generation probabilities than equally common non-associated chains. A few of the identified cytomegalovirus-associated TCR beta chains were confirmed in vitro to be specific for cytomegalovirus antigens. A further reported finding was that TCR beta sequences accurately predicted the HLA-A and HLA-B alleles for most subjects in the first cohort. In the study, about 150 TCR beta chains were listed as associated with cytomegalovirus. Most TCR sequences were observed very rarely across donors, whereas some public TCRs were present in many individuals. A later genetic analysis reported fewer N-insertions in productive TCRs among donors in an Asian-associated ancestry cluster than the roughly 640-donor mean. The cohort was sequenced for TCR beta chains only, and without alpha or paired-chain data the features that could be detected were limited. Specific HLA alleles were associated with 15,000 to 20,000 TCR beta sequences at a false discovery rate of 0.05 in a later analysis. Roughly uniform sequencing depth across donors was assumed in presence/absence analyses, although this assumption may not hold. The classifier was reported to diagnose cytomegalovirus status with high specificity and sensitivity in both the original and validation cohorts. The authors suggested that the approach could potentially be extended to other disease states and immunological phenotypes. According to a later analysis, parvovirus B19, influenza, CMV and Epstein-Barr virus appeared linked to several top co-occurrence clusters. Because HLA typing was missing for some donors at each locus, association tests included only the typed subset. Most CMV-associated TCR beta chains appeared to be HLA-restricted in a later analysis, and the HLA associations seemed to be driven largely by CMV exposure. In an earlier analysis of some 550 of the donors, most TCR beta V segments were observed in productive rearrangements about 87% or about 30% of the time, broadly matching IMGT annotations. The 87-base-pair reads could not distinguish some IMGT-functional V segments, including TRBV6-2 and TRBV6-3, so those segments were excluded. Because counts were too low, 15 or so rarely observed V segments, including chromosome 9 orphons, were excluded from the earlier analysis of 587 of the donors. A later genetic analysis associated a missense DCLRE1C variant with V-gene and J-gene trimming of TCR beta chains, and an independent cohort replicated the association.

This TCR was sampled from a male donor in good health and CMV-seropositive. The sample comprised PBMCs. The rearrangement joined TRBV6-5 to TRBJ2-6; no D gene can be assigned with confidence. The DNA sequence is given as TGTGCCAGCACCTTACTGCCCTCTGGGGCCAACGTCCTGACTTTC. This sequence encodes CASTLLPSGANVLTF.